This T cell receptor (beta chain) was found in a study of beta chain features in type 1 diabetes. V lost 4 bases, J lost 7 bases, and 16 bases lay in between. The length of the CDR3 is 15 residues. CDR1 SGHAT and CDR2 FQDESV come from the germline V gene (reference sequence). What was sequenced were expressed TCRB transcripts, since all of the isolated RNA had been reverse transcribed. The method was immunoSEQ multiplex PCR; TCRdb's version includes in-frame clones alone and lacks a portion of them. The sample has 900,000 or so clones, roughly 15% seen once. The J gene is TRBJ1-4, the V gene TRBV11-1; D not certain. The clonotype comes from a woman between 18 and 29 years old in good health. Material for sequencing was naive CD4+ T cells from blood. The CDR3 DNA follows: TGTGCCAGCAGCTCCATCCCGGGGTCGAGTGAAAAACTGTTTTTT. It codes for CASSSIPGSSEKLFF.